This TCR beta chain derives from a study of blood T cells in healthy people across ages. Findings and limits, study-wide: Estimates of diversity drawn from one million T cells were considered underestimates.

Per sample, no less than 5 micrograms of total RNA were extracted. V was pared by 6 bases and J by 5 bases, with 20 bases between. The germline V gene encodes CDR1 SQVTM and CDR2 ANQGSEA. The CDR3 runs to 15 residues. The use of a sample-barcoded 5' primer and a J-beta primer mix characterized a second PCR of about 7 to 12 cycles. Each TCR beta cDNA got a 12-nucleotide random molecular identifier. TCRdb recomputed calls from the 5' RACE reads with MiXCR, one row per CDR3 protein. The sample lists 720,000 or so distinct CDR3 sequences, less than 45% seen once, with approximately 31% in the top ten. Concerning this clonotype itself: What it binds is unknown.

Sequencing input: blood. This rearrangement joins TRBV29-1 to TRBJ2-1; maybe TRBD2 (6 bases). This clonotype was sampled from an older man in good health. DNA for the CDR3: TGCAGCGTGGGGACGGCGGGCGGGGCCGACAATGAGCAGTTCTTC. Amino acid sequence: CSVGTAGGADNEQFF.